This T cell receptor (beta chain) emerged from a study of CD8 T cells in Susac syndrome. About the study: At the time their blood was drawn, patients with Susac syndrome were either therapy-naive, on corticosteroids (with some of them also receiving intravenous immunoglobulin), or on intravenous immunoglobulin alone.

This clonotype was found once. Recently defined diagnostic criteria classed the Susac syndrome patients as definite or probable. Random hexamers served to reverse transcribe about 0.5 to 1 ug RNA. Amplification of TCR beta CDR3 across 54 Vbeta and 13 Jbeta was performed with immunoSEQ multiplex PCR. Each CDR3 protein gets one entry after TCRdb re-called the immunoSEQ multiplex PCR reads with MiXCR. The table has more than 150,000 distinct CDR3 sequences, approximately 96% seen once; the top ten hold 0.098%. Input material: CD4+ T cells from PBMCs. This TCR derives from a human donor with Susac syndrome.

CDR3 residues: CAIRKDRSQETQYF. The CDR3 nucleotides are TGTGCCATCAGGAAGGACAGGTCCCAAGAGACCCAGTACTTC. The J gene is TRBJ2-5, the V gene TRBV10-3, with 7 positions matching TRBD1. This CDR3 is built from 14 residues. The germline CDR1 and CDR2 sequences are ENHRY and SYGVKD. V was pared by 6 bases and J by 1 base, with 5 bases of the junction left unmatched.